This entry features one T cell receptor (beta chain) sequence. Methods used by the authors: Reference gene primer amplification gave nucleated cell count estimates. Using immunoSEQ multiplex PCR, the repertoire was profiled, and TCRdb retains in-frame clones only, with some absent. V, J and clone size were drawn from that table, and D and trimming were deduced from the DNA. The sample lists more than 200,000 clones, around four fifths occurring once. Trimming removed 1 base at V and 5 bases at J, with 6 bases between. CDR1 is KGHSH, CDR2 LQKENI, per germline. The length of the CDR3 is 13 residues. The record originates from a study of blood T cell repertoires in COVID-19. Across the whole study: Samples of COVID-19 (acute and convalescent) were obtained from the United States, Italy and Spain. PBMCs, B-cell-depleted T cells, or T cells provided the cDNA or gDNA that made up the material.

The genes are TRBV18 and TRBJ1-5; no reliable D call. The source of this sequence is a man aged 40-49 years with active or convalescent COVID-19. The specimen was peripheral blood. The CDR3 sequence is CASSPRAYQPQHF. Here the CDR3 DNA reads TGTGCCAGCTCACCACGAGCCTATCAGCCCCAGCATTTT. Full variable domain (missing parts from reference TRBV18 and TRBJ1-5): NAGVMQNPRHLVRRRGQEARLRCSPMKGHSHVYWYRQLPEEGLKFMVYLQKENIIDESGMPKERFSAEFPKEGPSILRIQQVVRGDSAAYFCASSPRAYQPQHFGDGTRLSIL.